This T cell receptor (beta chain) was sequenced during a study of Graves' ophthalmopathy and Graves' hyperthyroidism. Scientists amplified the TCR beta CDR3 regions from RNA transcripts. In the first round, RT-PCR was carried out with HTBI primers, and a multiplex PCR formed the second round. Each CDR3 protein is one row after TCRdb ran MiXCR on the multiplex PCR reads. The sample contains 150,000 to 200,000 distinct CDR3 sequences, around two fifths of which appear only once. Other autoimmune diseases, uncontrolled infections, pregnancy or lactation led to the exclusion of patients. The authors isolated PBMCs from around 10 ml of fresh peripheral blood. This CDR3 region has 14 residues. The germline gives CDR1 SGHVS, CDR2 FNYEAQ. This clonotype was recorded a few times. A junction end diverges from the germline sequence, so it may reflect a read error.

The clonotype comes from a man aged 25-45 years with Graves' ophthalmopathy. The sample comprised peripheral blood. The chain links TRBV7-6 to TRBJ2-5; possibly TRBD1 for D (6 bases). As DNA, the CDR3 is TGTGCCAGCAGCCTAGCCCCGACAGGTGGGGCCCAGTACTTC. Its protein is CASSLAPTGGAQYF. Full variable domain (outside the CDR3, taken from reference TRBV7-6 and TRBJ2-5): GAGVSQSPRYKVTKRGQDVALRCDPISGHVSLYWYRQALGQGPEFLTYFNYEAQQDKSGLPNDRFSAERPEGSISTLTIQRTEQRDSAMYRCASSLAPTGGAQYFGPGTRLLVL.